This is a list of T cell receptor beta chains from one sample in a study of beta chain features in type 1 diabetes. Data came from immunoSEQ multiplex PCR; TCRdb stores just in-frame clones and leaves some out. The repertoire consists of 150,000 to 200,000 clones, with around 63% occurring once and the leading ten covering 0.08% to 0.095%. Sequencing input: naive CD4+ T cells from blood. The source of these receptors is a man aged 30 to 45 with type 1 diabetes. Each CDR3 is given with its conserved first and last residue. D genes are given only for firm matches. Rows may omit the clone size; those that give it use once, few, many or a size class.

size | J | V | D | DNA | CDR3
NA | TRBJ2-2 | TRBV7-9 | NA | TGTGCCAGCAGCTTGGAACGCAGGGTGTTCACCGGGGAGCTGTTTTTT | CASSLERRVFTGELFF
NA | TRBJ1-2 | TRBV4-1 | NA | TGCGCCAGCAGCCAAGATTGGACAGCCTATGGCTACACCTTC | CASSQDWTAYGYTF
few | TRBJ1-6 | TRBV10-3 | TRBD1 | TGTGCCATCAGTGAGGGGACAGCCAATTCACCCCTCCACTTT | CAISEGTANSPLHF
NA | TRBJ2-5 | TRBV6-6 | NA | TGTGCCAGCAGCTTAAGGGAGCAAGAGACCCAGTACTTC | CASSLREQETQYF
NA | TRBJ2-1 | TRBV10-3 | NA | TGTGCCATCAGTGAGTCTCTGGGGGTCTCCTACAATGAGCAGTTCTTC | CAISESLGVSYNEQFF
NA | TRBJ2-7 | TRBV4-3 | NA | TGCGCCAGCAGCCAAGATTCAGGGGTGGTATACGAGCAGTACTTC | CASSQDSGVVYEQYF
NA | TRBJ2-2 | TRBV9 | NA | TGTGCCAGCAGCGTTCAGGTGAACACCGGGGAGCTGTTTTTT | CASSVQVNTGELFF
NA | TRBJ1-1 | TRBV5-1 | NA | TGCGCCAGCAGCCTTATCGGCGGTGGCACTGAAGCTTTCTTT | CASSLIGGGTEAFF
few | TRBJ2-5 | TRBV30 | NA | TGTGCCTGGACATCGGGGACGCGGGGAGAGACCCAGTACTTC | CAWTSGTRGETQYF
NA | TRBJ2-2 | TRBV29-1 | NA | TGCAGCGCCTCAGGCGGTATCACCACGAACACCGGGGAGCTGTTTTTT | CSASGGITTNTGELFF
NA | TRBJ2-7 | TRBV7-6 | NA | TGTGCCAGCAGTTCGCCCCCTGGCTACGAGCAGTACTTC | CASSSPPGYEQYF
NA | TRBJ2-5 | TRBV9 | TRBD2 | TGTGCCAGCAGCGTAGCCCCCTCGGGAGGGCGAGAGACCCAGTACTTC | CASSVAPSGGRETQYF
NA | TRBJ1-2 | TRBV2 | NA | TGTGCCAGCAGTCCAGGGGAAGAAAATGGCTACACCTTC | CASSPGEENGYTF
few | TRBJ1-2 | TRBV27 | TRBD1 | TGTGCCAGCAGTTCATACCGTGACAGGGAGGGCTACACCTTC | CASSSYRDREGYTF
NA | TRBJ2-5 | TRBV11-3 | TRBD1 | TGTGCCAGCAGCTTGCAGGGGGCCACAGAGACCCAGTACTTC | CASSLQGATETQYF
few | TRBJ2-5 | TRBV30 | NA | TGTGCCTGGAGTGTGCCAGGGCGGGAAGAGACCCAGTACTTC | CAWSVPGREETQYF
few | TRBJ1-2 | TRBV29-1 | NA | TGCAGCGTTGATGGGCAGGGCGATGGCTACACCTTC | CSVDGQGDGYTF
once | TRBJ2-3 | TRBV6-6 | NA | TGTGCCAGCAGCCCCGGACAGTATGGCACAGATACGCAGTATTTT | CASSPGQYGTDTQYF
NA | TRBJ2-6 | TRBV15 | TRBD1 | TGTGCCACCAGCAGACGAGGGACAGCTGGGGCCAACGTCCTGACTTTC | CATSRRGTAGANVLTF
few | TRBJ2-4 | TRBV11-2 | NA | TGTGCCAGCAGCTCACTTAGGGCAGGGCGTCCGTTTCAGTACTTC | CASSSLRAGRPFQYF
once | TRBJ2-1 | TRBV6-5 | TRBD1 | TGTGCCAGCAGTTACGTCCGGGACAGGGGCCGTTCGATCTTC | CASSYVRDRGRSIF
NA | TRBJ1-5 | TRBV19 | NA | TGTGCCAGTAGTATAGGAAGAGAGGCGTATAGCAATCAGCCCCAGCATTTT | CASSIGREAYSNQPQHF
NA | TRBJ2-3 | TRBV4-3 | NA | TGCGCTTCGGCAGGGCTGGGGACTGCCACAGATACGCAGTATTTT | CASAGLGTATDTQYF
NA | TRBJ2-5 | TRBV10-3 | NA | TGTGCCATCAGGGACAACCAAGAGACCCAGTACTTC | CAIRDNQETQYF
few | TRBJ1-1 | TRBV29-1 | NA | TGCAGCGTTGATCACGGGGGCTACACTGAAGCTTTCTTT | CSVDHGGYTEAFF
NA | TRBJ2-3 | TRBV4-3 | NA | TGCGCCAGCAGCCAAGATAGGCAGGGATCTACAGATACGCAGTATTTT | CASSQDRQGSTDTQYF
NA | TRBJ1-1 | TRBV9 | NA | TGTGCCAGCAGCGTAGGGCCGATTAACACTGAAGCTTTCTTT | CASSVGPINTEAFF
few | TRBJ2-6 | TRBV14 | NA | TGTGCCAGCAGCCCATCGCGGCCCTCTGGGGCCAACGTCCTGACTTTC | CASSPSRPSGANVLTF
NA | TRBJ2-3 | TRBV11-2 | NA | TGTGCCAGCAGCTTACAGGCGGGTTCGGATACGCAGTATTTT | CASSLQAGSDTQYF
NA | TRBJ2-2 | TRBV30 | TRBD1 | TGTGCCTCAGCACTGGGACAGGGGTGGATCGGGGAGCTGTTTTTT | CASALGQGWIGELFF
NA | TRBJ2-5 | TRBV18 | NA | TGTGCCAGCTCACCACCCCAGGGTCAAGAGACCCAGTACTTC | CASSPPQGQETQYF
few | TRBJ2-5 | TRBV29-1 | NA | TGCAGCGTTGAAAAGTATGCCGAGCGAGAGACCCAGTACTTC | CSVEKYAERETQYF
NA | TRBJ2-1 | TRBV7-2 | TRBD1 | TGTGCCAGCAGACCGACAGGGTACAATGAGCAGTTCTTC | CASRPTGYNEQFF
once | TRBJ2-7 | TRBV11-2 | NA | TGTGCCAGCAGCCATCGACAGGACTCCTACGAGCAGTACTTC | CASSHRQDSYEQYF
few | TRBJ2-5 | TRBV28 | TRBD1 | TGTGCCAGCAGTCCCTACCAGGGGGCAGGGGAGACCCAGTACTTC | CASSPYQGAGETQYF
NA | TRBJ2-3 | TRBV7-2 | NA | TGTGCCAGCAGCTTACTTGGGACAGATACGCAGTATTTT | CASSLLGTDTQYF
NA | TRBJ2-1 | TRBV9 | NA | TGTGCCAGCAGCGTAGCTGACAGCTACAATGAGCAGTTCTTC | CASSVADSYNEQFF
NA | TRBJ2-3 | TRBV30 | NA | TGTGCCTGGAGTGTATACGGGAGCACAGATACGCAGTATTTT | CAWSVYGSTDTQYF
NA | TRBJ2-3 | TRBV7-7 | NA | TGTGCTAGCAGCTTAGGATCCTCTGCAGGCACAGATACGCAGTATTTT | CASSLGSSAGTDTQYF
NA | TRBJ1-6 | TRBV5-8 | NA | TGTGCCAGCAGCTTGCCGGATTCACCCCTCCACTTT | CASSLPDSPLHF
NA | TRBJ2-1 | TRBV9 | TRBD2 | TGTGCCAGCAGCGTACTAGCGGGGAACTACAATGAGCAGTTCTTC | CASSVLAGNYNEQFF
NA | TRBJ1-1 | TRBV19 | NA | TGTGCCAGTAGCATCGGGGTTTTGAACACTGAAGCTTTCTTT | CASSIGVLNTEAFF